This passage covers 27 T cell receptor beta chains from one sample sequenced in a study of beta chain features in type 1 diabetes. General observations from the study: Shortening of TCRB CDR3s, moderate but significant, appeared in all four CD4+ subsets of Type 1 diabetes patients.

The antigens for these receptors are not known. The authors reverse transcribed all of the isolated RNA, so sequencing captured expressed TCRB transcripts. TCRdb's copy holds only in-frame clones and misses some; the assay was immunoSEQ multiplex PCR. The sample comprises 150,000 or so clones, 8% to 8.5% of which are singletons, and around 0.56% rests with the top ten. The sample taken for sequencing was central memory CD4+ T cells from blood. The source is a young woman with type 1 diabetes.

The chain couples TRBV11-3 to TRBJ2-5; perhaps TRBD1 as D (6 bases). In germline, CDR1 is SGHNT, CDR2 YENEEA. V lost 6 bases to trimming and J lost 3 bases, with 8 bases between them. This CDR3 has 12 amino acids. CDR3 protein: CASRGAEETQYF. The CDR3 DNA is TGTGCCAGCAGGGGGGCAGAAGAGACCCAGTACTTC.

The chain carries TRBV7-2 and TRBJ2-3, with a weak D call TRBD1 (6 bases). Germline V CDR1 and CDR2: SGHTA, FQGNSA. CDR3 size: 14 residues. Trimming removed 5 bases from V and 6 bases from J, with 15 bases in between. The CDR3 loop is CASSTRQASDTQYF. CDR3 in DNA: TGTGCCAGCAGCACACGACAGGCGTCGGATACGCAGTATTTT.

This clone was seen a handful of times. The chain uses TRBV7-9 and TRBJ2-3, with D possibly matching TRBD2 (5 bases). Germline CDR1 SEHNR, CDR2 FQNEAQ (reference sequence). The CDR3 covers 14 residues. The V and J ends lost 4 bases and 1 base respectively, with 9 bases between them. The CDR3 sequence is CASSSGWGTDTQYF. The CDR3 DNA sequence: TGTGCCAGCAGCTCGGGATGGGGCACAGATACGCAGTATTTT.

The V gene is TRBV25-1, the J gene TRBJ2-2; 14 bases line up with TRBD2. CDR1 is MGHDK and CDR2 is SYGVNS in the germline V gene. The ends lost 6 bases at V and 6 bases at J; junction bases unmatched: 3. There are 15 residues in the CDR3. The CDR3 coding sequence is TGTGCCAGCAGCGGACTAGCGGGAGGTCCCGGGGAGCTGTTTTTT. It translates to CASSGLAGGPGELFF.

The chain has TRBV10-3 and TRBJ1-2; D is undetermined. Germline V gives CDR1 ENHRY, CDR2 SYGVKD. The CDR3 is made up of 15 amino acids. V lost 7 bases, J lost 8 bases, and 23 bases lay in between. CDR3 bases: TGTGCCATCACCATTGGACCAGGCCTGGGAGGGGGCTACACCTTC. This sequence encodes CAITIGPGLGGGYTF.

V is TRBV6-5 and J is TRBJ2-7, with a tentative D call TRBD1 (5 bases). CDR1 is MNHEY and CDR2 is SVGAGI in the germline V gene. The CDR3 sequence is 14 residues long. Trimming stripped 4 bases from V and 0 bases from J, with 10 bases between. CDR3 in DNA: TGTGCCAGCAGTTTATCGACAGTCTCCTACGAGCAGTACTTC. Translated, it gives CASSLSTVSYEQYF.

About this clone: Other nucleotide sequences in the sample specify the same CDR3. The rearrangement links TRBV9 to TRBJ2-7, with TRBD2 matching 10 bases. Germline V gene data show CDR1 as SGDLS and CDR2 as YYNGEE. The ends lost 1 base at V and 3 bases at J; junction bases unmatched: 1. The length of the CDR3 is 14 residues. The CDR3 bases are TGTGCCAGCAGCGTACGGACTAGCGGCTACGAGCAGTACTTC. It specifies CASSVRTSGYEQYF.

This sequence joins TRBV11-2 and TRBJ2-5; 14 bases agree with TRBD2. The CDR3 has 15 amino acids. From germline, CDR1 is SGHAT and CDR2 FQNNGV. Trimming took 1 base from V and 5 from J; bases not matched to a gene: 0. CDR3 in amino acids: CASSLGTSGGETQYF. The DNA of the CDR3 is TGTGCCAGCAGCTTAGGGACTAGCGGGGGGGAGACCCAGTACTTC.

This chain uses TRBV28 with TRBJ2-3, with a possible D match to TRBD1 (6 bases). The CDR3 loop spans 13 amino acids. Germline V gene lookup returns CDR1 MDHEN and CDR2 SYDVKM. The V end lost 6 bases, the J end lost 5 bases, and 12 bases lay between the germline ends. CDR3 amino acids: CASSKTGIDTQYF. The CDR3 nucleotides read TGTGCCAGCAGCAAAACAGGGATAGATACGCAGTATTTT.

This clone turned up a few times. This chain joins TRBV19 and TRBJ2-3, with TRBD1 identical over 10 bases. J was trimmed by 4 bases and V by 9 bases; bases with no gene match: 7. The CDR3 runs to 14 residues. Germline V gene sequence: CDR1 LNHDA, CDR2 SQIVND (reference sequence). The CDR3 nucleotides read TGTGCCAGCCGGGACAGGGGCGTTTCAGATACGCAGTATTTT. Amino acid sequence: CASRDRGVSDTQYF.

The V and J genes are TRBV5-6 and TRBJ2-5; 7 positions agree with TRBD2. The ends lost 0 bases at V and 3 bases at J; junction bases unmatched: 17. This CDR3 region has 19 residues. CDR1 is SGHDT and CDR2 is YYEEEE in the germline V gene. The CDR3 nucleotides are TGTGCCAGCAGCTTGGCCCTGGGTCGGGGCGGGAGAACCGAAGAGACCCAGTACTTC. It yields the protein CASSLALGRGGRTEETQYF.

CDR3 in amino acids: CASSFTGTDYGYTF. CDR3 DNA sequence: TGTGCCAGCAGCTTCACCGGGACAGACTATGGCTACACCTTC. The chain links TRBV7-2 to TRBJ1-2, with TRBD1 matching 7 bases. The CDR3 is 14 residues long. Germline lookup yields CDR1 SGHTA and CDR2 FQGNSA. Trimming removed 3 bases from V and 3 bases from J; junction bases left unmatched: 4. Full variable domain (missing parts from reference TRBV7-2 and TRBJ1-2): GAGVSQSPSNKVTEKGKDVELRCDPISGHTALYWYRQSLGQGLEFLIYFQGNSAPDKSGLPSDRFSAERTGGSVSTLTIQRTQQEDSAVYLCASSFTGTDYGYTFGSGTRLTVV.

In this sample, this clone turned up a few times. The chain has TRBV6-5 and TRBJ2-3; possibly TRBD1 for D (6 bases). CDR1 is MNHEY and CDR2 is SVGAGI in the germline V gene. V shed 5 bases and J shed 5 bases, with 14 bases lying between them. The CDR3 length is 14 residues. Written as DNA, the CDR3 is TGTGCCAGCAGTGGGTACAGGGATGGAGATACGCAGTATTTT. Amino acids: CASSGYRDGDTQYF.

This rearrangement joins TRBV4-3 to TRBJ1-2; a weak D match, TRBD1 (6 bases). There are 16 residues in the CDR3. The V and J ends lost 0 bases and 7 bases respectively, with 18 bases between them. Germline CDR1 reads LGHNA; CDR2 reads YSLEER. The CDR3 coding sequence is TGCGCCAGCAGCCAAGAAGCCCTTGCAGGGGTGGGTGGCTACACCTTC. Its protein is CASSQEALAGVGGYTF.

As to this clone: Germline and junction disagree at one end, which may indicate a read error. The chain recombines TRBV6-5 with TRBJ2-7, with 12 bases matching TRBD1. In germline, CDR1 is MNHEY, CDR2 SVGAGI. The CDR3 is made up of 15 amino acids. CDR3: CASSRLGTGGSGLSF. CDR3 in DNA: TGTGCCAGCAGTCGACTGGGGACAGGGGGCTCGGGGCTGTCCTTC.

The J gene is TRBJ2-1, the V gene TRBV7-9; 12 nucleotides agree with TRBD2. Germline assignment: CDR1 SEHNR and CDR2 FQNEAQ (reference sequence). This CDR3 comprises 15 residues. The trim removed 5 bases at V and 4 bases at J, leaving 3 bases unmatched. For the CDR3, the DNA is TGTGCCAGCAGCACCACTAGCGGGGGGTACAATGAGCAGTTCTTC. Translated: CASSTTSGGYNEQFF.

This chain uses TRBV5-6 with TRBJ1-2, with D hard to call. Trimming removed 2 bases at V and 4 bases at J, with 6 bases between. The CDR3 extends over 12 amino acids. The germline gives CDR1 SGHDT, CDR2 YYEEEE. The CDR3 protein is CASSLLSYGYTF. CDR3 nucleotides: TGTGCCAGCAGCTTACTGAGCTATGGCTACACCTTC.

This rearrangement joins TRBV5-4 to TRBJ2-1; 13 bases are shared with TRBD2. Germline trimming cut 0 bases from V and 6 bases from J; bases unmatched to any gene: 3. The CDR3 is made up of 16 amino acids. CDR1 is SGHNT and CDR2 is YYREEE in the germline V gene (reference sequence). The CDR3 nucleotides are TGTGCCAGCAGCTTGGCGACTAGCGGGAGGACCAATGAGCAGTTCTTC. Translation gives CASSLATSGRTNEQFF.

This rearrangement joins TRBV5-4 to TRBJ2-7; TRBD1 agrees at 9 bases. This CDR3 is 16 amino acids long. Germline V gives CDR1 SGHNT, CDR2 YYREEE (reference sequence). Trimming removed 0 bases from V and 3 bases from J; junction bases left unmatched: 7. CDR3 nucleotide sequence: TGTGCCAGCAGCTTGGACTCAGCGGGACAGGGCTACGAGCAGTACTTC. Its translation is CASSLDSAGQGYEQYF.

The chain has TRBV6-9 and TRBJ2-1; D is possibly TRBD1 (5 bases). The CDR3 has 14 residues. The germline gives CDR1 MNHGY, CDR2 SVAAGI. V shed 8 bases and J shed 0 bases, with 11 bases lying between them. The CDR3 here is CASGRGISYNEQFF. In DNA, the CDR3 is TGTGCCAGCGGAAGGGGCATCTCCTACAATGAGCAGTTCTTC.

This rearrangement joins TRBV19 to TRBJ2-1, with 11 positions matching TRBD2. J was trimmed by 8 bases and V by 4 bases; bases with no gene match: 7. The CDR3 extends over 15 amino acids. Germline CDR1 LNHDA, CDR2 SQIVND (reference sequence). The CDR3 region is CASSTLAGGRDEQFF. The CDR3 DNA reads as TGTGCCAGTAGTACCCTAGCGGGGGGAAGGGATGAGCAGTTCTTC.

This clone was seen a handful of times. The chain has TRBV5-1 and TRBJ2-3; weak D call: TRBD1 (6 bases). Germline CDR1 and CDR2: SGHRS and YFSETQ. Trimming stripped 9 bases from V and 0 bases from J, with 17 bases between. The CDR3 has 15 amino acids. The CDR3 reads CATRPDSTSTDTQYF. CDR3 in DNA: TGCGCCACCCGCCCGGACAGCACTAGCACAGATACGCAGTATTTT.

This clone appeared a few times. The chain links TRBV14 to TRBJ2-1, with 12 bases lining up with TRBD2. Trimming cost V 4 bases and J 4 bases; bases outside gene matches: 8. Germline values: CDR1 SGHDN, CDR2 FVKESK. This CDR3 spans 17 amino acids. Here the CDR3 DNA reads TGTGCCAGCAGCCCCCGACTAGCGGGAGTGCGGTACAATGAGCAGTTCTTC. Encoded protein: CASSPRLAGVRYNEQFF.

This clone was recorded a few times. The J gene is TRBJ2-1, the V gene TRBV5-8; D call uncertain. The V end was cut by 1 base, the J end by 6 bases, with 2 bases between. CDR3 length: 11 amino acids. Germline V CDR1 and CDR2: SGHTS, YDEGEE. CDR3 loop: CASSLLNEQFF. Here the CDR3 DNA reads TGTGCCAGCAGCTTGCTCAATGAGCAGTTCTTC. Full variable domain (remainder filled in from reference TRBV5-8 and TRBJ2-1): EAGVTQSPTHLIKTRGQQATLRCSPISGHTSVYWYQQALGLGLQFLLWYDEGEERNRGNFPPRFSGRQFPNYSSELNVNALELEDSALYLCASSLLNEQFFGPGTRLTVL.

This clone was picked up a small number of times. Other DNA sequences of this sample code for an identical CDR3. The chain recombines TRBV7-2 with TRBJ2-1, with TRBD2 matching 9 bases. CDR1 is SGHTA, CDR2 FQGNSA, per germline. The CDR3 runs to 15 residues. The trim removed 1 base at V and 7 bases at J, leaving 5 bases unmatched. CDR3 sequence: CASSLDSGRRNEQFF. CDR3 nucleotides: TGTGCCAGCAGCTTAGATAGCGGGAGAAGGAATGAGCAGTTCTTC.

This clone was counted only a few times. This chain links TRBV6-1 with TRBJ2-7; maybe TRBD2 (5 bases). The CDR3 consists of 12 residues. CDR1 and CDR2 (germline): MNHNS, SASEGT. V lost 8 bases to trimming and J lost 1 base, with 9 bases between them. CDR3 bases: TGTGCCAGCGGGGAGACTTCCTACGAGCAGTACTTC. This codes for CASGETSYEQYF.

The chain couples TRBV18 to TRBJ2-1; 7 bases are shared with TRBD2. The germline V gene encodes CDR1 KGHSH and CDR2 LQKENI. The length of the CDR3 is 16 residues. Trimming took 1 base from V and 0 from J; bases not matched to a gene: 3. DNA of the CDR3: TGTGCCAGCTCACCACGGGAGGGGTCCTCCTACAATGAGCAGTTCTTC. Translated: CASSPREGSSYNEQFF.